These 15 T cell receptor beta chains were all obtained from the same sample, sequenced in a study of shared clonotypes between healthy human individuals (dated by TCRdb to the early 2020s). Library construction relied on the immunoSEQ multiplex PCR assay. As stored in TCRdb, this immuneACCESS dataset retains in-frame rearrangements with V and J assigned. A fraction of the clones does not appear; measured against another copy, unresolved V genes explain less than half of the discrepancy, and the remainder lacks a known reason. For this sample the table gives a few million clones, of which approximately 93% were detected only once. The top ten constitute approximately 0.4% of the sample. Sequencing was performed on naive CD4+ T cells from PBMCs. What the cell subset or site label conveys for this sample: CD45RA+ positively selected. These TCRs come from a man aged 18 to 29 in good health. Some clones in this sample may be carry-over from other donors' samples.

CDR3 sequence: CAISVAKDEQFF. DNA for the CDR3: TGTGCCATCAGTGTCGCTAAGGATGAGCAGTTCTTC. The gene calls are TRBV10-3 and TRBJ2-1; D uncertain. CDR1 ENHRY and CDR2 SYGVKD come from the germline V gene. The CDR3 runs to 12 residues. V lost 4 bases and J lost 8, with 9 bases in between.

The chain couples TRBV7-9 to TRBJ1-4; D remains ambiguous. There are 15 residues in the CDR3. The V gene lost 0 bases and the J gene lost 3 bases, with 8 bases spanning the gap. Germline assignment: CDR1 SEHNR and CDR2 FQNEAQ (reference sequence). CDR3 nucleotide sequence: TGTGCCAGCAGCTTAGCAGGTACAGCTAATGAAAAACTGTTTTTT. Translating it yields CASSLAGTANEKLFF.

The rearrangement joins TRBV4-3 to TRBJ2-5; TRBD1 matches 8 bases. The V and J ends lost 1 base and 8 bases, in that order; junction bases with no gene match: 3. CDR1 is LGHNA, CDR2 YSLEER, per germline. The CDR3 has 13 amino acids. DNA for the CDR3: TGCGCCAGCAGCCAAGGGACAGGGTTTACCCAGTACTTC. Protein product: CASSQGTGFTQYF.

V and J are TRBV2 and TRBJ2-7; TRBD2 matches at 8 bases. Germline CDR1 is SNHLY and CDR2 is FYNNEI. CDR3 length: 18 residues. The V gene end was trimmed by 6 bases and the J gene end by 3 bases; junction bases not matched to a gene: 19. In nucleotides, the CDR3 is TGTGCCAGCAGCCTAGGCCCCCCGCGGTCGAGCGGGGGCTACGAGCAGTACTTC. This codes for CASSLGPPRSSGGYEQYF. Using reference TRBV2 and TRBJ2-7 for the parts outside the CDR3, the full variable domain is EPEVTQTPSHQVTQMGQEVILRCVPISNHLYFYWYRQILGQKVEFLVSFYNNEISEKSEIFDDQFSVERPDGSNFTLKIRSTKLEDSAMYFCASSLGPPRSSGGYEQYFGPGTRLTVT.

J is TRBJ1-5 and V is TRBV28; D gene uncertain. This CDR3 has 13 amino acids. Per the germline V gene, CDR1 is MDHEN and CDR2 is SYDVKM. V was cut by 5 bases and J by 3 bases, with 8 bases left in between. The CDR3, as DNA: TGTGCCAGCAGTCTACAGTACAATCAGCCCCAGCATTTT. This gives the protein CASSLQYNQPQHF.

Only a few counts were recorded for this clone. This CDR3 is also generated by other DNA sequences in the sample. CDR3 region: CASSLEGSTDTQYF. The CDR3, as DNA: TGCGCCAGCAGCTTGGAGGGCAGCACAGATACGCAGTATTTT. This chain uses TRBV5-1 with TRBJ2-3, with no clear D. The CDR3 contains 14 residues. V gave up 0 bases and J gave up 0 bases, with 5 bases separating them. CDR1 and CDR2 from the germline V gene are SGHRS and YFSETQ.

The CDR3 DNA sequence: TGTGCCAGCAGCTTACAGGCGGGAGGGTCCAATGAGCAGTTCTTC. It translates to CASSLQAGGSNEQFF. The rearrangement joins TRBV7-3 to TRBJ2-1, with 9 bases aligning to TRBD2. The junction had 5 bases not matched to a gene; V was cut back by 2 bases and J by 6 bases. CDR1 is SGHTA, CDR2 FQGTGA, per germline. The CDR3 loop spans 15 amino acids.

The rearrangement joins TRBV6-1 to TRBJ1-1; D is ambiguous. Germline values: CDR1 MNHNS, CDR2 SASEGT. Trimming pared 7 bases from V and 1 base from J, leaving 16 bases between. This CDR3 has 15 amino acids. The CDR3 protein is CASKKDLKGNTEAFF. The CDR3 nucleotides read TGTGCCAGCAAGAAAGACCTGAAGGGGAACACTGAAGCTTTCTTT.

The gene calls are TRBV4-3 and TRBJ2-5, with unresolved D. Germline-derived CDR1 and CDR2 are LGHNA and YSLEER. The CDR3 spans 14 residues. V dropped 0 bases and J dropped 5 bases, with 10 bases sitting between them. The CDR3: CASSQEFGWETQYF. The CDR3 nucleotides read TGCGCCAGCAGCCAAGAGTTCGGGTGGGAGACCCAGTACTTC.

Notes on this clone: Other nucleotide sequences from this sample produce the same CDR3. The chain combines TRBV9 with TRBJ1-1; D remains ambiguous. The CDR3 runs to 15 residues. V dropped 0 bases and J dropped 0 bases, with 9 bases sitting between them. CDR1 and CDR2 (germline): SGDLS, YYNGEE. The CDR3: CASSVDPGLNTEAFF. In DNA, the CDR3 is TGTGCCAGCAGCGTAGATCCGGGGTTGAACACTGAAGCTTTCTTT. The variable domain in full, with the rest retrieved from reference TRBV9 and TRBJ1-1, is DSGVTQTPKHLITATGQRVTLRCSPRSGDLSVYWYQQSLDQGLQFLIQYYNGEERAKGNILERFSAQQFPDLHSELNLSSLELGDSALYFCASSVDPGLNTEAFFGQGTRLTVV.

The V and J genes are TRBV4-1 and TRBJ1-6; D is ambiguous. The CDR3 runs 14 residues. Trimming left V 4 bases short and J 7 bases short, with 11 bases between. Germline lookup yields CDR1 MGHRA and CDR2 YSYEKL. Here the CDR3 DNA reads TGCGCCAGCAGCCCATTTGCAAGAAATTCACCCCTCCACTTT. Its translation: CASSPFARNSPLHF.

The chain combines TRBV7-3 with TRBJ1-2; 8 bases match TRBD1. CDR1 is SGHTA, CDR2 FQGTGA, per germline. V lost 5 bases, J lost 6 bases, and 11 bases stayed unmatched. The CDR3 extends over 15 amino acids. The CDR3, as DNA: TGTGCCAGCAGCGCGGACCCGACAGGGGTTGATGGCTACACCTTC. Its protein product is CASSADPTGVDGYTF.

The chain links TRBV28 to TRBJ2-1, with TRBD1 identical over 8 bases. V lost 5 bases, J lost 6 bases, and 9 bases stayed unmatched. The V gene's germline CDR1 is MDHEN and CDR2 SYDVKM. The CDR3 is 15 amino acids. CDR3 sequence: CASSRWTGRGNEQFF. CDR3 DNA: TGTGCCAGCAGTCGTTGGACAGGGAGAGGCAATGAGCAGTTCTTC. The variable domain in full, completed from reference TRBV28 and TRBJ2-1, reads DVKVTQSSRYLVKRTGEKVFLECVQDMDHENMFWYRQDPGLGLRLIYFSYDVKMKEKGDIPEGYSVSREKKERFSLILESASTNQTSMYLCASSRWTGRGNEQFFGPGTRLTVL.

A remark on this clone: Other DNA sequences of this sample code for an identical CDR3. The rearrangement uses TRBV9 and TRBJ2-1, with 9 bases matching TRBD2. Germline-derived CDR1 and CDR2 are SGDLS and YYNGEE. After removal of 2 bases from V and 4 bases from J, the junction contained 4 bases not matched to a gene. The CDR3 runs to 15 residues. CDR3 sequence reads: CASSVSGSSYNEQFF. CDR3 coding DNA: TGTGCCAGCAGCGTTAGCGGGAGTTCTTACAATGAGCAGTTCTTC.

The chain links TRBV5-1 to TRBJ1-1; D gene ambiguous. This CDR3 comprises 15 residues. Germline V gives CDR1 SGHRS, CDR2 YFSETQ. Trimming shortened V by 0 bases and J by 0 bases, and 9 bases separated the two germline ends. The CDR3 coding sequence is TGCGCCAGCAGCTTGGGACACGGACTGAACACTGAAGCTTTCTTT. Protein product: CASSLGHGLNTEAFF. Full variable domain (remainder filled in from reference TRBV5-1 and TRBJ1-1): KAGVTQTPRYLIKTRGQQVTLSCSPISGHRSVSWYQQTPGQGLQFLFEYFSETQRNKGNFPGRFSGRQFSNSRSEMNVSTLELGDSALYLCASSLGHGLNTEAFFGQGTRLTVV.